This T cell receptor beta chain was observed in a study of shared clonotypes between healthy human individuals. Germline V gene data show CDR1 as MNHEY and CDR2 as SMNVEV (reference sequence). The CDR3 loop spans 18 amino acids. Deletions cut 4 bases from V and 7 bases from J, with 25 bases between. Deep-level assay runs were performed. The method was immunoSEQ multiplex PCR; TCRdb's version includes in-frame clones alone and lacks a portion of them. The sample holds 950,000 to 1,200,000 clones, roughly 80% seen once. Study results and limitations: Naive subsets, compared against memory subsets, generally had larger estimated richness values.

This clone was found many times. Its antigen is not identified. The sequenced sample consisted of memory CD4+ T cells from PBMCs. Subset indicated: CD45RA-negative fraction. The chain is built from TRBV27 and TRBJ1-4; perhaps TRBD1 as D (6 bases). This receptor was obtained from a man younger than 35 in good health. Some clones in this sample may be carry-over from other donors' samples. The CDR3 region is CASSYFYNWDTRAEKLFF. DNA of the CDR3: TGTGCCAGCAGTTACTTTTACAATTGGGACACCAGGGCTGAAAAACTGTTTTTT.